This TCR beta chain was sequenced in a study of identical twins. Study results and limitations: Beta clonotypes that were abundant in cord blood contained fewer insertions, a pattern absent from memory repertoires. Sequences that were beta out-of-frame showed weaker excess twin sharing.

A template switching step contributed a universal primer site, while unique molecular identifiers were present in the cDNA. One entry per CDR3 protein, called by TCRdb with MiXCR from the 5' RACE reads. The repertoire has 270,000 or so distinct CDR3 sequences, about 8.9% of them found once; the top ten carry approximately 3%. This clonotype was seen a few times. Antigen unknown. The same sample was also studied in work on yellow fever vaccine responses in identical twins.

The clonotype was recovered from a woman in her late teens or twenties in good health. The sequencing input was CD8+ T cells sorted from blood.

The CDR3 spells CASSVVPLWDGNIYNEQFF. The CDR3 coding sequence is TGTGCCAGCAGCGTAGTACCCCTGTGGGACGGCAACATCTACAATGAGCAGTTCTTC. The chain links TRBV9 to TRBJ2-1, with D tentatively TRBD1 or TRBD2 (5 bases each). Germline V gene lookup returns CDR1 SGDLS and CDR2 YYNGEE. This CDR3 has 19 residues. V was cut by 0 bases and J by 3 bases, with 22 bases left in between.